The rows below give T cell receptor beta chains drawn from one sample of a study of shared clonotypes between healthy human individuals. Sequenced by immunoSEQ multiplex PCR; TCRdb stores in-frame clones only, minus some. There are fewer than 2.5 million clones in the sample; over 85% occur only once, and 0.36% lies in the top ten. Sample: naive CD4+ T cells from PBMCs. Receptors were obtained from a man aged 18 to 29 in good health. Some clones in this sample may be carry-over from other donors' samples. Both conserved end residues are part of each CDR3. The order of the fields is V gene, D gene, J gene, clone size, CDR3 protein, CDR3 DNA. D genes are given only for firm matches. Part of the rows lack a size; the others show once, few, many or a class for expanded clones.

TRBV7-9	.	TRBJ1-3	.	CASSSVRLALSSGNTIYF	TGTGCCAGCAGCTCCGTTAGACTTGCATTGAGCTCTGGAAACACCATATATTTT
TRBV5-8	.	TRBJ2-7	.	CASSLEAVLSYEQYF	TGTGCCAGCAGCTTAGAAGCGGTCCTTTCCTACGAGCAGTACTTC
TRBV14	.	TRBJ1-1	.	CASSYAGGFTEAFF	TGTGCCAGCAGCTACGCGGGGGGGTTCACTGAAGCTTTCTTT
TRBV28	.	TRBJ2-6	.	CASTITPIGANVLTF	TGTGCCAGCACCATTACCCCAATTGGGGCCAACGTCCTGACTTTC
TRBV18	.	TRBJ2-1	.	CASSPPFDREGSNEQFF	TGTGCCAGCTCACCACCGTTCGACAGGGAGGGGAGCAATGAGCAGTTCTTC
TRBV13	TRBD2	TRBJ2-4	.	CASSKLAGGPRGSIQYF	TGTGCCAGCAGCAAACTAGCGGGAGGGCCCAGGGGGTCCATTCAGTACTTC
TRBV19	.	TRBJ2-7	.	CASRASGPIGEQYF	TGTGCCAGTAGGGCCTCGGGACCCATAGGGGAGCAGTACTTC
TRBV5-6	.	TRBJ2-1	.	CASSKDRDPYNEQFF	TGTGCCAGCAGCAAAGACCGGGACCCCTACAATGAGCAGTTCTTC
TRBV28	.	TRBJ2-3	.	CASSTHYADTQYF	TGTGCCAGCAGTACCCACTACGCAGATACGCAGTATTTT
TRBV5-1	.	TRBJ2-7	.	CASSLQQHFYEQYF	TGCGCCAGCAGCTTGCAACAGCATTTCTACGAGCAGTACTTC
TRBV18	.	TRBJ1-1	.	CASSTDGVGNTEAFF	TGTGCCAGCTCAACGGACGGGGTTGGGAACACTGAAGCTTTCTTT
TRBV7-3	.	TRBJ1-1	few	CASSLASGAPAFF	TGTGCCAGCAGCCTAGCCAGCGGGGCCCCGGCTTTCTTT
TRBV6-1	.	TRBJ2-7	.	CASSGTAYEQYF	TGTGCCAGCAGTGGTACAGCCTACGAGCAGTACTTC
TRBV6-1	TRBD1	TRBJ2-7	.	CASSAGTGSYEQYF	TGTGCCAGCAGTGCCGGGACAGGATCCTACGAGCAGTACTTC
TRBV9	.	TRBJ2-1	once	CASSRQVSYNEQFF	TGTGCCAGCAGCCGACAGGTCTCCTACAATGAGCAGTTCTTC
TRBV11-2	TRBD1	TRBJ1-2	.	CASSLDPDRGQDGYTF	TGTGCCAGCAGCTTAGATCCCGACAGGGGGCAGGATGGCTACACCTTC
TRBV13	TRBD2	TRBJ2-3	.	CASSRPSSGRAADTQYF	TGTGCCAGCAGCCGTCCATCTAGCGGGAGGGCCGCAGATACGCAGTATTTT
TRBV9	.	TRBJ2-3	.	CASSVRMADTQYF	TGTGCCAGCAGCGTCCGAATGGCAGATACGCAGTATTTT
TRBV11-3	.	TRBJ2-1	.	CASSLGRVEHNEQFF	TGTGCCAGCAGCTTAGGTAGAGTAGAACACAATGAGCAGTTCTTC
TRBV5-1	.	TRBJ1-2	.	CASSLAGWSMLTF	TGCGCCAGCAGCTTGGCGGGGTGGTCTATGCTGACCTTC
TRBV7-2	.	TRBJ1-2	.	CASRGRGNYGYTF	TGTGCCAGCAGGGGCCGGGGTAACTATGGCTACACCTTC
TRBV9	.	TRBJ2-3	once	CASSVALTDTQYF	TGTGCCAGCAGCGTAGCCCTCACAGATACGCAGTATTTT
TRBV4-3	TRBD2	TRBJ2-1	once	CASSQDVGAGGREQFF	TGCGCCAGCAGCCAAGATGTGGGAGCGGGAGGGCGAGAGCAGTTCTTC
TRBV28	.	TRBJ2-1	.	CASRGSYNEQFF	TGTGCCAGCAGGGGCTCCTACAATGAGCAGTTCTTC
TRBV7-9	.	TRBJ1-1	.	CASSSDKDSNTEAFF	TGTGCCAGCAGCTCCGACAAGGACAGCAACACTGAAGCTTTCTTT
TRBV28	TRBD1	TRBJ1-5	.	CASSLLTGGNQPQHF	TGTGCCAGCAGTTTATTGACAGGGGGCAATCAGCCCCAGCATTTT
TRBV4-2	TRBD2	TRBJ2-3	.	CASSQAPSGRAGTDTQYF	TGTGCCAGCAGCCAAGCGCCCAGCGGGAGGGCGGGCACAGATACGCAGTATTTT
TRBV30	TRBD1	TRBJ1-2	.	CAWSPPTGSPNYGYTF	TGTGCCTGGAGTCCCCCGACAGGGAGTCCCAACTATGGCTACACCTTC
TRBV2	TRBD2	TRBJ2-1	once	CASSVGRAGGEQFF	TGTGCCAGCAGTGTCGGGAGGGCCGGTGGTGAGCAGTTCTTC
TRBV19	TRBD1	TRBJ1-2	.	CASSMTGGATGGYTF	TGTGCCAGTAGTATGACAGGGGGCGCGACGGGTGGCTACACCTTC
TRBV5-1	.	TRBJ1-1	.	CASSVDGRSTEAFF	TGCGCCAGCAGCGTTGACGGAAGAAGCACTGAAGCTTTCTTT
TRBV10-3	TRBD2	TRBJ2-7	.	CAISGASGFSNEQYF	TGTGCCATCAGTGGGGCTAGCGGTTTTTCCAACGAGCAGTACTTC
TRBV28	.	TRBJ2-7	.	CATTTYGEGAREQYF	TGTGCCACCACGACTTATGGGGAGGGGGCGCGTGAGCAGTACTTC
TRBV5-6	.	TRBJ1-2	.	CASSLRQIRAGSEGYTF	TGTGCCAGCAGCTTACGACAAATCCGGGCAGGGTCAGAAGGCTACACCTTC
TRBV4-1	.	TRBJ1-3	few	CASSQVAGTGNTIYF	TGCGCCAGCAGCCAAGTTGCAGGGACTGGAAACACCATATATTTT
TRBV7-2	.	TRBJ1-2	.	CASSTQGGYGYTF	TGTGCCAGCAGCACACAGGGTGGCTATGGCTACACCTTC
TRBV5-1	TRBD1	TRBJ2-7	.	CASSLARTGSDEQYF	TGCGCCAGCAGCTTGGCTAGGACAGGGAGCGACGAGCAGTACTTC
TRBV30	.	TRBJ1-5	.	CAWSPSRASKTQHF	TGTGCCTGGAGTCCAAGTCGGGCATCCAAGACCCAGCATTTT
TRBV5-1	TRBD1	TRBJ2-7	.	CASSFWARDRAYEQYF	TGCGCCAGCAGCTTTTGGGCCCGGGACAGAGCCTACGAGCAGTACTTC
TRBV7-3	TRBD2	TRBJ2-7	.	CASSLGAGGPYEQYF	TGTGCCAGCAGCTTAGGAGCGGGAGGGCCCTACGAGCAGTACTTC
TRBV5-1	.	TRBJ2-2	.	CASSLGDRYTGELFF	TGCGCCAGCAGCCTGGGGGACCGATACACCGGGGAGCTGTTTTTT
TRBV20-1	.	TRBJ2-7	.	CSAYTSVEQYF	TGCAGTGCTTACACCAGTGTCGAGCAGTACTTC
TRBV10-3	TRBD1	TRBJ2-5	.	CAISNTGTGSGETQYF	TGTGCCATCAGTAATACCGGGACAGGGTCTGGAGAGACCCAGTACTTC
TRBV27	.	TRBJ2-7	.	CASSTSTNSYEQYF	TGTGCCAGCAGCACTAGCACGAACTCCTACGAGCAGTACTTC
TRBV2	TRBD1	TRBJ1-2	.	CASNRQGPYGYTF	TGTGCCAGCAACCGACAGGGACCCTATGGCTACACCTTC
TRBV27	.	TRBJ2-5	.	CASSRLGETQYF	TGTGCCAGCAGCCGACTGGGGGAGACCCAGTACTTC
TRBV18	TRBD1	TRBJ1-5	once	CASSPTGTGNQPQHF	TGTGCCAGCTCACCTACCGGGACAGGGAATCAGCCCCAGCATTTT
TRBV7-2	.	TRBJ1-1	.	CASSFSRDTEAFF	TGTGCCAGCAGCTTCTCCAGGGACACTGAAGCTTTCTTT
TRBV7-9	.	TRBJ2-7	once	CASSLGQGFYEQYF	TGTGCCAGCAGCTTGGGGCAGGGATTCTACGAGCAGTACTTC
TRBV4-3	.	TRBJ1-2	.	CASSQDLAGRSGYTF	TGCGCCAGCAGCCAAGATTTGGCAGGGCGAAGTGGCTACACCTTC
TRBV5-1	TRBD1	TRBJ2-1	.	CASSIFTTGTGLNEQFF	TGCGCCAGCAGCATATTCACTACCGGGACAGGGCTCAATGAGCAGTTCTTC
TRBV4-1	.	TRBJ2-3	.	CASSQPGTDTQYF	TGCGCCAGCAGCCAACCCGGGACAGATACGCAGTATTTT
TRBV19	.	TRBJ1-4	.	CASSTFGSEKLFF	TGTGCCAGTAGTACGTTCGGCAGTGAAAAACTGTTTTTT
TRBV7-9	.	TRBJ2-3	.	CASCRGWGSSTDTQYF	TGTGCCAGCTGTAGAGGTTGGGGATCCAGCACAGATACGCAGTATTTT